The TCR beta chain described here comes from a study of blood T cell repertoires in COVID-19. As for the study in general: Specimens from acute and convalescent COVID-19 originated in the United States, Italy and Spain. The cDNA or gDNA used as material had been derived from T cells, B-cell-depleted T cells, or PBMCs.

Participant reports of clinical history set cohort assignment. Assay: immunoSEQ multiplex PCR; the TCRdb copy retains only in-frame clones and omits some. The top ten clones hold 4.1% of a sample with approximately 250,000 clones, 90% of them seen once. CDR1 SGHAT and CDR2 FQNNGV come from the germline V gene. The CDR3 runs to 17 residues. V shed 0 bases, J shed 0 bases, and the junction held 1 base outside the gene matches. Sequencing used PBMCs or T cells enriched from blood (not recorded which). This chain joins TRBV11-2 and TRBJ2-1, with TRBD2 matching 11 bases. The sequence came from a woman younger than 45 with acute COVID-19. The CDR3 is CASSLDSGRASYNEQFF. The CDR3 DNA sequence: TGTGCCAGCAGCTTAGATAGCGGGAGGGCCTCCTACAATGAGCAGTTCTTC.